The T cell receptor beta chain under discussion was sequenced for a study of blood T cell repertoires in COVID-19. Study-level information: T cells, B-cell-depleted T cells, or PBMCs supplied cDNA or gDNA.

In the authors' methods: Nucleated cell number was recorded as an estimate derived from reference gene primer amplification. TCRdb keeps only in-frame clones here, not all; method: immunoSEQ multiplex PCR. V and J calls and clone size are given by that table; D and trimming were obtained from the DNA. The sample lists nearly 250,000 clones; 85% were seen once. The CDR3 is 14 amino acids. CDR1 is SNHLY and CDR2 is FYNNEI in the germline V gene. Trimming took 5 bases from V and 1 from J, leaving 10 bases between them. The sample comprised PBMCs or T cells enriched from blood (not recorded which). The chain uses TRBV2 and TRBJ2-3; possible D gene TRBD2, 6 bases. The sequence was obtained from a woman aged 50 to 65 with acute COVID-19. CDR3 amino acids: CASSSSVRTDTQYF. The CDR3, as DNA: TGTGCCAGCAGTTCTAGCGTCCGCACAGATACGCAGTATTTT.